A selection of T cell receptor beta chains follows, all from one sample in a study of T cells in Graves' hyperthyroidism and ophthalmopathy. TCRdb fed the multiplex PCR reads into MiXCR, producing one record per CDR3 protein. This table has hundreds of thousands of distinct CDR3 sequences, about 14% appearing once. Material for sequencing was blood. The receptors were sampled from a woman aged 35 to 49 with Graves' hyperthyroidism. Each CDR3 is given with its conserved first and last residue. Each record gives: D gene, V gene, J gene, clone size, CDR3 protein, CDR3 DNA. The D gene is left open where the match is weak. Rows give clone size only sometimes, using once, few, many, or a class for an expanded clone.

D gene: TRBD1; V gene: TRBV2; J gene: TRBJ2-3; clone size: many; CDR3 protein: CAIRDRGGTDTQYF; CDR3 DNA: TGTGCCATAAGGGACAGGGGAGGCACAGATACGCAGTATTTT
D gene: NA; V gene: TRBV6-1; J gene: TRBJ2-7; clone size: NA; CDR3 protein: CASSSTSGLPQYF; CDR3 DNA: TGTGCCAGCAGTTCAACCAGCGGCCTACCGCAGTACTTC
D gene: NA; V gene: TRBV7-9; J gene: TRBJ1-2; clone size: NA; CDR3 protein: CASSYVPQAEANGYTF; CDR3 DNA: TGTGCCAGCAGCTATGTCCCCCAGGCGGAAGCGAATGGCTACACCTTC
D gene: NA; V gene: TRBV11-2; J gene: TRBJ2-7; clone size: many; CDR3 protein: CASSPLTLSSYEQYF; CDR3 DNA: TGTGCCAGCAGCCCCCTAACTCTCAGCTCCTACGAGCAGTACTTC
D gene: TRBD1; V gene: TRBV7-9; J gene: TRBJ2-1; clone size: many; CDR3 protein: CASSLWDRAHNEQFF; CDR3 DNA: TGTGCCAGCAGCTTATGGGACAGGGCACACAATGAGCAGTTCTTC
D gene: TRBD2; V gene: TRBV5-1; J gene: TRBJ2-3; clone size: many; CDR3 protein: CASSLAIRGAGVEDTQYF; CDR3 DNA: TGCGCCAGCAGCTTGGCCATCCGGGGAGCGGGAGTAGAAGATACGCAGTATTTT
D gene: NA; V gene: TRBV6-1; J gene: TRBJ2-6; clone size: NA; CDR3 protein: CASSATGFGANVLTF; CDR3 DNA: TGTGCCAGCAGTGCAACAGGGTTCGGGGCCAACGTCCTGACTTTC
D gene: TRBD2; V gene: TRBV27; J gene: TRBJ2-1; clone size: many; CDR3 protein: CASSPGTSSYNEQFF; CDR3 DNA: TGTGCCAGCAGTCCCGGGACTAGCTCCTACAATGAGCAGTTCTTC
D gene: TRBD2; V gene: TRBV20-1; J gene: TRBJ2-1; clone size: NA; CDR3 protein: CSATGLAGWEQFF; CDR3 DNA: TGCAGTGCCACTGGACTAGCGGGATGGGAGCAGTTCTTC
D gene: TRBD1; V gene: TRBV28; J gene: TRBJ1-2; clone size: many; CDR3 protein: CASSFTTGKRLGGYTF; CDR3 DNA: TGTGCCAGCAGTTTTACGACAGGGAAGAGGTTGGGGGGCTACACCTTC
D gene: NA; V gene: TRBV6-1; J gene: TRBJ1-5; clone size: few; CDR3 protein: CASVKTTISNQPQHF; CDR3 DNA: TGTGCCAGTGTTAAAACGACAATTAGCAATCAGCCCCAGCATTTT
D gene: NA; V gene: TRBV4-1; J gene: TRBJ2-1; clone size: NA; CDR3 protein: CASSQAEGYEQFF; CDR3 DNA: TGCGCCAGCAGCCAAGCTGAGGGCTACGAGCAGTTCTTC
D gene: NA; V gene: TRBV28; J gene: TRBJ2-5; clone size: many; CDR3 protein: CASSLLRGGGQQETQYF; CDR3 DNA: TGTGCCAGCAGTTTATTACGGGGAGGGGGGCAGCAAGAGACCCAGTACTTC
D gene: NA; V gene: TRBV30; J gene: TRBJ1-1; clone size: many; CDR3 protein: CAWSVISGDTEAFF; CDR3 DNA: TGTGCCTGGAGTGTAATATCGGGGGACACTGAAGCTTTCTTT
D gene: TRBD1; V gene: TRBV9; J gene: TRBJ2-3; clone size: NA; CDR3 protein: CASSAGGGQGSTDTQYF; CDR3 DNA: TGTGCCAGCAGCGCGGGGGGGGGACAGGGGAGCACAGATACGCAGTATTTT
D gene: TRBD2; V gene: TRBV2; J gene: TRBJ2-1; clone size: many; CDR3 protein: CASEGLALYNEQFF; CDR3 DNA: TGTGCCAGCGAGGGACTAGCGCTATACAATGAGCAGTTCTTC
D gene: TRBD1; V gene: TRBV9; J gene: TRBJ2-7; clone size: many; CDR3 protein: CASSEGTASSYEQYF; CDR3 DNA: TGTGCCAGCAGCGAAGGGACAGCCAGCTCCTACGAGCAGTACTTC
D gene: NA; V gene: TRBV20-1; J gene: TRBJ2-7; clone size: few; CDR3 protein: CSGARTGAYEQYF; CDR3 DNA: TGCAGTGGGGCTAGGACTGGGGCCTACGAGCAGTACTTC
D gene: TRBD1; V gene: TRBV12-3/TRBV12-4; J gene: TRBJ1-6; clone size: NA; CDR3 protein: CARKDRAKRCSPLHF; CDR3 DNA: TGTGCCAGAAAAGACAGGGCAAAAAGATGTTCACCCCTCCACTTT
D gene: NA; V gene: TRBV28; J gene: TRBJ2-3; clone size: many; CDR3 protein: CASSPAQGITDTQYF; CDR3 DNA: TGTGCCAGCAGCCCAGCGCAGGGAATCACAGATACGCAGTATTTT
D gene: NA; V gene: TRBV3-1; J gene: TRBJ2-5; clone size: many; CDR3 protein: CASGLHNQETQYF; CDR3 DNA: TGTGCCAGCGGCCTCCACAACCAAGAGACCCAGTACTTC
D gene: NA; V gene: TRBV28; J gene: TRBJ2-5; clone size: many; CDR3 protein: CASSSPTREGTQYF; CDR3 DNA: TGTGCCAGCAGTTCCCCCACTAGGGAAGGGACCCAGTACTTC
D gene: TRBD2; V gene: TRBV30; J gene: TRBJ2-7; clone size: many; CDR3 protein: CAWSVGGARSYEQYF; CDR3 DNA: TGTGCCTGGAGTGTGGGAGGGGCCCGCTCCTACGAGCAGTACTTC
D gene: NA; V gene: TRBV6-1; J gene: TRBJ2-7; clone size: few; CDR3 protein: CASSRDGIYEQYF; CDR3 DNA: TGTGCCAGCAGCCGGGACGGAATCTACGAGCAGTACTTC
D gene: TRBD1; V gene: TRBV27; J gene: TRBJ2-3; clone size: many; CDR3 protein: CASSRQGEYDTQYF; CDR3 DNA: TGTGCCAGCAGTCGGCAGGGGGAATATGATACGCAGTATTTT
D gene: TRBD2; V gene: TRBV6-1; J gene: TRBJ2-6; clone size: NA; CDR3 protein: CASSEVRLAGAPGANVLTF; CDR3 DNA: TGTGCCAGCAGTGAGGTTAGACTAGCGGGAGCCCCTGGGGCCAACGTCCTGACTTTC
D gene: TRBD1; V gene: TRBV12-3/TRBV12-4; J gene: TRBJ2-7; clone size: many; CDR3 protein: CASTRRDRGDEQYF; CDR3 DNA: TGTGCCAGCACCCGCCGGGACAGGGGCGACGAGCAGTACTTC
D gene: NA; V gene: TRBV6-1; J gene: TRBJ2-5; clone size: many; CDR3 protein: CASFNPPEDQETQYF; CDR3 DNA: TGTGCCAGCTTCAACCCCCCGGAGGACCAAGAGACCCAGTACTTC
D gene: NA; V gene: TRBV9; J gene: TRBJ2-3; clone size: few; CDR3 protein: CASSAHPVGGGLATDTQYF; CDR3 DNA: TGTGCCAGCAGCGCCCACCCAGTAGGGGGTGGGTTGGCCACAGATACGCAGTATTTT
D gene: TRBD1; V gene: TRBV28; J gene: TRBJ1-4; clone size: few; CDR3 protein: CASSLIEQGALGEKLFF; CDR3 DNA: TGTGCCAGCAGTCTCATCGAACAGGGGGCTCTCGGTGAAAAACTGTTTTTT
D gene: NA; V gene: TRBV28; J gene: TRBJ2-7; clone size: few; CDR3 protein: CASSFGSGGYEQYF; CDR3 DNA: TGTGCCAGCAGTTTTGGGTCCGGAGGATACGAGCAGTACTTC
D gene: TRBD1; V gene: TRBV3-1; J gene: TRBJ2-1; clone size: many; CDR3 protein: CASSPGQLYNEQFF; CDR3 DNA: TGTGCCAGCAGCCCGGGACAGCTCTACAATGAGCAGTTCTTC
D gene: TRBD1; V gene: TRBV12-3/TRBV12-4; J gene: TRBJ1-4; clone size: few; CDR3 protein: CASSPGQSKTTTNEKLFF; CDR3 DNA: TGTGCCAGCAGTCCGGGACAGTCCAAAACAACAACTAATGAAAAACTGTTTTTT
D gene: TRBD2; V gene: TRBV20-1; J gene: TRBJ2-3; clone size: many; CDR3 protein: CSAPRMVAGLTDTQYF; CDR3 DNA: TGCAGTGCTCCCCGAATGGTAGCGGGACTCACAGATACGCAGTATTTT
D gene: NA; V gene: TRBV20-1; J gene: TRBJ2-7; clone size: few; CDR3 protein: CSARGHGEQYF; CDR3 DNA: TGCAGTGCTAGAGGGCACGGCGAGCAGTACTTC
D gene: NA; V gene: TRBV6-2/TRBV6-3; J gene: TRBJ2-7; clone size: many; CDR3 protein: CASSGQSYEQYF; CDR3 DNA: TGTGCCAGCAGCGGACAGTCCTACGAGCAGTACTTC
D gene: NA; V gene: TRBV7-2; J gene: TRBJ1-2; clone size: NA; CDR3 protein: CDSSLREGGIYGYTF; CDR3 DNA: TGTGACAGCAGCCTACGAGAGGGAGGCATTTATGGCTACACCTTC
D gene: NA; V gene: TRBV6-1; J gene: TRBJ1-2; clone size: many; CDR3 protein: CANRPFQVNYGYTF; CDR3 DNA: TGTGCCAACCGGCCGTTCCAAGTAAACTATGGCTACACCTTC
D gene: NA; V gene: TRBV19; J gene: TRBJ2-7; clone size: once; CDR3 protein: CASSIVVAALYEQYF; CDR3 DNA: TGTGCCAGTAGTATAGTCGTAGCGGCCCTCTACGAGCAGTACTTC
D gene: NA; V gene: TRBV11-2; J gene: TRBJ2-1; clone size: many; CDR3 protein: CASSLMDHYNEQFF; CDR3 DNA: TGTGCCAGCAGCTTAATGGACCATTACAATGAGCAGTTCTTC
D gene: TRBD2; V gene: TRBV20-1; J gene: TRBJ2-5; clone size: few; CDR3 protein: CSARVGTSAQETQYF; CDR3 DNA: TGCAGTGCTAGAGTAGGGACTAGCGCCCAAGAGACCCAGTACTTC
D gene: NA; V gene: TRBV20-1; J gene: TRBJ2-5; clone size: many; CDR3 protein: CSARTGQTQETQYF; CDR3 DNA: TGCAGTGCTAGAACCGGACAGACCCAAGAGACCCAGTACTTC
D gene: TRBD1; V gene: TRBV19; J gene: TRBJ1-4; clone size: NA; CDR3 protein: CASSSKTGGEEKLFF; CDR3 DNA: TGTGCCAGTAGTTCAAAGACAGGGGGAGAAGAAAAACTGTTTTTT
D gene: TRBD1; V gene: TRBV19; J gene: TRBJ1-1; clone size: NA; CDR3 protein: CASMETGRNTEAFF; CDR3 DNA: TGTGCCAGTATGGAGACAGGGCGGAACACTGAAGCTTTCTTT
D gene: TRBD2; V gene: TRBV20-1; J gene: TRBJ2-3; clone size: many; CDR3 protein: CSVGTSGSSDTQYF; CDR3 DNA: TGCAGTGTTGGGACTAGCGGGAGCTCAGATACGCAGTATTTT
D gene: NA; V gene: TRBV20-1; J gene: TRBJ1-1; clone size: many; CDR3 protein: CSASSPSSAINTEAFF; CDR3 DNA: TGCAGTGCTAGTAGCCCTTCGTCAGCCATAAACACTGAAGCTTTCTTT
D gene: NA; V gene: TRBV15; J gene: TRBJ2-7; clone size: many; CDR3 protein: CATSRFGGIPGNEQYF; CDR3 DNA: TGTGCCACCAGCAGGTTTGGGGGCATTCCTGGGAACGAGCAGTACTTC
D gene: NA; V gene: TRBV3-1; J gene: TRBJ1-6; clone size: many; CDR3 protein: CASSQEGQNNSPLHF; CDR3 DNA: TGTGCCAGCAGCCAAGAGGGCCAGAATAATTCACCCCTCCACTTT
D gene: TRBD2; V gene: TRBV3-1; J gene: TRBJ2-1; clone size: NA; CDR3 protein: CASSPGTIHGSSYEQFF; CDR3 DNA: TGTGCCAGCAGCCCAGGGACTATCCATGGCAGCTCCTACGAGCAGTTCTTC
D gene: NA; V gene: TRBV30; J gene: TRBJ2-3; clone size: many; CDR3 protein: CAWSALGGTDTQYF; CDR3 DNA: TGTGCCTGGAGCGCACTAGGAGGCACAGATACGCAGTATTTT